The present T cell receptor beta chain was sequenced within a study of cytomegalovirus exposure and HLA in healthy donors. Broader study findings: Three chains linked to CMV were shown in vitro to be specific for CMV antigens. Researchers catalogued roughly 170 TCR beta chains as cytomegalovirus-associated.

With regard to this clone: The target antigen is unknown.

Germline CDR1 and CDR2: MNHEY and SVGAGI. The CDR3 runs to 11 residues. The V end was cut by 9 bases, the J end by 2 bases, with 5 bases between. Clones were read by immunoSEQ multiplex PCR, and TCRdb kept only the in-frame ones, dropping some. The repertoire has some 69,000 clones, roughly 95% of them found once; the top ten carry roughly 2.3%. This TCR derives from a man between 18 and 35 years old in good health and CMV-seronegative. The chain couples TRBV6-5 to TRBJ1-3; no firm D call. The specimen sequenced was PBMCs. Written as DNA, the CDR3 is TGTGCCAGTCAGGCTGGAAACACCATATATTTT. This sequence encodes CASQAGNTIYF.